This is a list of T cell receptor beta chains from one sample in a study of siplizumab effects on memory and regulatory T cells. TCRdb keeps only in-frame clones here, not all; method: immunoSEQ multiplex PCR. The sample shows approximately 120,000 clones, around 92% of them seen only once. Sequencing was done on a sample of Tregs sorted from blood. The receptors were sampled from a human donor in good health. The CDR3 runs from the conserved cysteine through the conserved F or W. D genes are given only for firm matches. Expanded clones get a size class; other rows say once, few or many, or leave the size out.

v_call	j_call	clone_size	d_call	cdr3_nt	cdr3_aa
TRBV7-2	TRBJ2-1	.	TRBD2	TGTGCCAGTAACCCGGGGGGCTCCTACAATGAGCAGTTCTTC	CASNPGGSYNEQFF
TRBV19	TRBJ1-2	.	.	TGTGCCAGTTCGATATCTGGCGTAGAATATGGCTACACCTTC	CASSISGVEYGYTF
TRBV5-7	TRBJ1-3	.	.	TGTGCCAGCAGCTCCACCGTTCCCATATATTTT	CASSSTVPIYF
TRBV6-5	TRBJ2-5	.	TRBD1	TGTGCCAGCAGTTACTCTGGACAGGGAGTGGCGCAGTACTTC	CASSYSGQGVAQYF
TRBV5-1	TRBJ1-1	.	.	TGCGCCAGCAGTTTGACTTGGGGGAACACTGAAGCTTTCTTT	CASSLTWGNTEAFF
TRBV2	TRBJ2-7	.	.	TGTGCCAGCAGTGGACAGATTGACTACGAGCAGTACTTC	CASSGQIDYEQYF
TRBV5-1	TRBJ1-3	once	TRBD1	TGCGCCAGCAGCGTAAACCGGGACAGGGGGCACACCATATATTTT	CASSVNRDRGHTIYF
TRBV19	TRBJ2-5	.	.	TGTGCCAGTAGTATGAGAGGGGGGTTCTGGGAGACCCAGTACTTC	CASSMRGGFWETQYF
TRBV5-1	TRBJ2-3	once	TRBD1	TGCGCCAGCAGCTTGCCGACAGGGACCACAGATACGCAGTATTTT	CASSLPTGTTDTQYF
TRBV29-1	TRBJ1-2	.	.	TGCAGCGTGGCCAGAGGTTTGGGAGGGGGACGTGGCTACACCTTC	CSVARGLGGGRGYTF
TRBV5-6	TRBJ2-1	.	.	TGTGCCAGCAGCTTGGGAACCGGGAGCTCCTACAATGAGCAGTTCTTC	CASSLGTGSSYNEQFF
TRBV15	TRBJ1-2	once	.	TGTGCCACCAGCAGAGATCAACAGCCGACCTATGGCTACACCTTC	CATSRDQQPTYGYTF
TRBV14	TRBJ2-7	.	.	TGTGCCAGCAGCCGGGCAGTAGGGCGGTACGAGCAGTACTTC	CASSRAVGRYEQYF
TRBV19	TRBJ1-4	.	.	TGTGCCAGTAGCCAGGAGAGTAATGAAAAACTGTTTTTT	CASSQESNEKLFF
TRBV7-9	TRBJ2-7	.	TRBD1	TGTGCCAGCAGCTTAACGACAGGGGGGAACTACGAGCAGTACTTC	CASSLTTGGNYEQYF